This T cell receptor (beta chain) emerged from a study of identifying expanded T cells in peripheral blood. Findings and caveats of the study: Clone count variance between roughly 2-week samples rose with total template count. Technical replicates showed roughly 1.2 changed clones; around 2 weeks roughly 16; four weeks 19.

In the case of this clone: The antigen is undetermined.

V lost 1 base, J lost 2 bases, and 6 bases lay in between. CDR3 length: 14 amino acids. Germline CDR1 reads LNHNV; CDR2 reads YYDKDF (reference sequence). Produced via immunoSEQ multiplex PCR; TCRdb's table is partial and in-frame only. The sample yields roughly 100,000 clones, 88% seen once. Collection occurred without any documented infections or immune events in donors. The TCR comes from a person between 18 and 75 years old in good health. The sequenced material came from blood. The chain carries TRBV15 and TRBJ1-5, with TRBD1 as a possible D gene (6 bases). Here the CDR3 DNA reads TGTGCCACCAGCAGAGCAGGGGGCAATCAGCCCCAGCATTTT. Amino acids: CATSRAGGNQPQHF.